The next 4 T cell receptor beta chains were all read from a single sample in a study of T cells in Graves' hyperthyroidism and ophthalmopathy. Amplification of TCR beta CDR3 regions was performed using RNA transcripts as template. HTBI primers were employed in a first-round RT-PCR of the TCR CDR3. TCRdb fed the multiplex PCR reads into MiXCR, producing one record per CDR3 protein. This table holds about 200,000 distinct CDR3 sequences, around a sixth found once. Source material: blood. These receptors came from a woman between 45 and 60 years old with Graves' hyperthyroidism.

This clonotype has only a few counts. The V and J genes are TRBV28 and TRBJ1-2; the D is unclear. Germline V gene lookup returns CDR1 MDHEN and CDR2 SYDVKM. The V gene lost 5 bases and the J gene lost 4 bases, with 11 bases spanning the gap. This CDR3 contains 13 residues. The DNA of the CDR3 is TGTGCCAGCAGTCCTGAGCACTTCTATGGCTACACCTTC. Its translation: CASSPEHFYGYTF.

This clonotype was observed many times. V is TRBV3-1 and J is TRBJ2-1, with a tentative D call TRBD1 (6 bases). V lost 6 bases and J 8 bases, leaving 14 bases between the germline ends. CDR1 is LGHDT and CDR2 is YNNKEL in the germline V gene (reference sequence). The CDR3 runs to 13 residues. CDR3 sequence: CASRRTGSDEQFF. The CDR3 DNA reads TGTGCCAGCAGACGTACAGGGAGCGATGAGCAGTTCTTC.

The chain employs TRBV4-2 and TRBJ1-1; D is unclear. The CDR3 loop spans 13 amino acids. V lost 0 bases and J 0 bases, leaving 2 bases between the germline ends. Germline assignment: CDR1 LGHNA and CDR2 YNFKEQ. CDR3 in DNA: TGTGCCAGCAGCCAAGATTTGAACACTGAAGCTTTCTTT. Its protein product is CASSQDLNTEAFF.

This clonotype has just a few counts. CDR3 protein: CASSTRDFSYEQYF. CDR3 DNA sequence: TGTGCCAGCAGCACCCGGGACTTCTCCTACGAGCAGTACTTC. J is TRBJ2-7 and V is TRBV7-9, with D maybe TRBD2 (6 bases). The CDR3 is made up of 14 amino acids. V was cut by 5 bases and J by 0 bases, with 11 bases left in between. Germline assignment: CDR1 SEHNR and CDR2 FQNEAQ (reference sequence).